These 30 T cell receptor beta chains were sequenced from one sample in a study of OX40 agonist ivuxolimab in advanced cancers. Clones were sequenced by immunoSEQ multiplex PCR, and TCRdb holds only the in-frame ones, with some missing. The repertoire holds 150,000 to 190,000 clones, around 94% seen once, with under 0.4% in the top ten. Sample: CD4+ or CD8+ T cells sorted from blood, taken in a trial of the OX40 agonist ivuxolimab. Receptors were obtained from an adult with an advanced solid tumor such as melanoma, head and neck, liver or kidney cancer.

The chain couples TRBV10-2 to TRBJ1-2, with no clear D. Germline loops: CDR1 WSHSY, CDR2 SAAADI. The germline V and J ends were trimmed by 4 bases and 5 bases, with 8 bases remaining between them. The CDR3 runs to 12 residues. The CDR3 spells CASSGTAYGYTF. CDR3 nucleotide sequence: TGCGCCAGCAGTGGGACCGCGTATGGCTACACCTTC.

This clone was seen once. The chain combines TRBV27 with TRBJ2-5, with TRBD1 as a possible D gene (5 bases). The germline V gene encodes CDR1 MNHEY and CDR2 SMNVEV (reference sequence). Trimming pared 4 bases from V and 7 bases from J, leaving 16 bases between. This CDR3 is built from 14 residues. The CDR3 region is CASSSFDSSATQYF. The CDR3, as DNA: TGTGCCAGCAGTTCCTTCGACAGTTCTGCGACCCAGTACTTC.

The genes are TRBV15 and TRBJ2-5, with 9 bases that match TRBD2. The CDR3 is 18 residues long. The ends lost 5 bases at V and 4 bases at J; junction bases unmatched: 17. The germline V gene has CDR1 LNHNV and CDR2 YYDKDF (reference sequence). CDR3 DNA: TGTGCCACCAGCCCTGGGAGTAGCGGGGGAGCCAGAGGAGAGACCCAGTACTTC. It translates to CATSPGSSGGARGETQYF.

V gene TRBV6-1 combines with J gene TRBJ1-3, with TRBD1 matching over 7 bases. V shed 4 bases and J 0 bases; nucleotides not matched to a gene: 3. CDR1 MNHNS and CDR2 SASEGT come from the germline V gene. This CDR3 is 15 amino acids long. CDR3 nucleotide sequence: TGTGCCAGCAGTGGCCCAGGGGGCTCTGGAAACACCATATATTTT. It yields the protein CASSGPGGSGNTIYF.

V gene TRBV7-2 combines with J gene TRBJ2-1, with 10 bases fitting TRBD2. With V trimmed by 7 bases and J by 0 bases, 6 bases remained unmatched. The CDR3 consists of 16 residues. The V gene's germline CDR1 is SGHTA and CDR2 FQGNSA. The CDR3 DNA follows: TGTGCCAGCACCTTGGCTAGCGGGGGCTCCTACAATGAGCAGTTCTTC. It is translated as CASTLASGGSYNEQFF.

The chain uses TRBV11-2 and TRBJ2-7, with 11 bases matching TRBD2. The CDR3 totals 15 residues. Germline V gene lookup returns CDR1 SGHAT and CDR2 FQNNGV. V was pared by 0 bases and J by 3 bases, with 1 base of the junction left unmatched. CDR3 sequence: CASSLELAGGYEQYF. In DNA, the CDR3 is TGTGCCAGCAGCTTAGAGCTAGCGGGGGGCTACGAGCAGTACTTC.

The V call is TRBV13, the J call TRBJ1-3; a weak D match, TRBD1 (5 bases). V lost 3 bases and J lost 0, with 18 bases in between. Germline V lookup: CDR1 PRHDT, CDR2 FYEKMQ (reference sequence). The CDR3 runs 18 residues. The CDR3 reads CASSLGPDTPSSGNTIYF. The DNA of the CDR3 is TGTGCCAGCAGCTTGGGACCCGACACCCCGAGCTCTGGAAACACCATATATTTT.

V usage is TRBV7-8 and J usage is TRBJ2-5; tentatively, D is TRBD1 (7 bases). V lost 6 bases to trimming and J lost 5 bases, with 19 bases between them. This CDR3 region has 15 residues. The germline CDR1 and CDR2 sequences are SGHVS and FQNEAQ. The CDR3 reads CASSRGGTVGETQYF. The CDR3 region has the DNA TGTGCCAGCAGTAGGGGCGGGACAGTCGGGGAGACCCAGTACTTC.

This sequence joins TRBV9 and TRBJ2-3; the match to TRBD2 covers 13 bases. Germline loops: CDR1 SGDLS, CDR2 YYNGEE. The CDR3 is made up of 17 amino acids. V gave up 4 bases and J gave up 5 bases; unmatched junction bases: 10. CDR3 loop: CASSRTILAGGLDTQYF. DNA of the CDR3: TGTGCCAGCAGCCGCACCATACTAGCGGGAGGGTTAGATACGCAGTATTTT.

The rearrangement uses TRBV6-5 and TRBJ1-1; TRBD1 is a possible D gene (5 bases). The V gene's germline CDR1 is MNHEY and CDR2 SVGAGI. Trimming removed 5 bases from V and 6 bases from J, with 16 bases in between. This CDR3 is 14 amino acids long. The CDR3 nucleotides are TGTGCCAGCAGTGGGCGGTTTACGGGGGCTGAAGCTTTCTTT. Translated, it gives CASSGRFTGAEAFF.

CDR3 coding DNA: TGTGCCAGCAGCAAAGGGGGGACCCGTGCCTACGAGCAGTACTTC. Translating gives CASSKGGTRAYEQYF. This chain uses TRBV28 with TRBJ2-7, with D perhaps given as TRBD1 or TRBD2 (6 bases each). Deletions cut 6 bases from V and 2 bases from J, with 17 bases between. The CDR3 sequence is 15 residues long. Germline values: CDR1 MDHEN, CDR2 SYDVKM.

The rearrangement uses TRBV6-5 and TRBJ2-1; D is unclear. The CDR3 is made up of 16 amino acids. With 2 bases removed from V and 4 bases from J, the gap between germline ends came to 15 bases. Germline V gives CDR1 MNHEY, CDR2 SVGAGI. The chain's CDR3 is CASSYNPRQPYNEQFF. CDR3 sequence (DNA): TGTGCCAGCAGTTACAATCCAAGGCAACCATACAATGAGCAGTTCTTC.

The chain joins TRBV30 to TRBJ1-2, with D uncertain. CDR3 length: 12 amino acids. V lost 2 bases and J 6 bases, leaving 10 bases between the germline ends. CDR1 and CDR2 from the germline V gene are GTSNPN and SVGIG (reference sequence). This CDR3 is CAWSPQRHGYTF. CDR3 bases: TGTGCCTGGAGTCCACAGCGCCATGGCTACACCTTC.

The chain uses TRBV9 and TRBJ2-7; 11 bases agree with TRBD1. Trimming removed 4 bases from V and 4 bases from J; junction bases left unmatched: 13. Germline-derived CDR1 and CDR2 are SGDLS and YYNGEE. The CDR3 has 17 residues. Here the CDR3 DNA reads TGTGCCAGCAGCCCGATATCCCGGACAGGGGGCTTTTACGAGCAGTACTTC. It yields the protein CASSPISRTGGFYEQYF.

V gene TRBV7-9 combines with J gene TRBJ1-5; perhaps TRBD1 as D (6 bases). This CDR3 has 14 amino acids. Germline V lookup: CDR1 SEHNR, CDR2 FQNEAQ (reference sequence). Trimming removed 7 bases from V and 2 bases from J, with 12 bases in between. The CDR3 region has the DNA TGTGCCAGCACTAGGGGGGACGGCAATCAGCCCCAGCATTTT. Its translation: CASTRGDGNQPQHF.

V gene TRBV15 combines with J gene TRBJ2-3; maybe TRBD2 (5 bases). CDR1 is LNHNV and CDR2 is YYDKDF in the germline V gene (reference sequence). V shed 3 bases and J shed 0 bases, with 13 bases lying between them. There are 16 residues in the CDR3. CDR3 bases: TGTGCCACCAGCAGGGCCGGCGGGCACAGCACAGATACGCAGTATTTT. Its protein product is CATSRAGGHSTDTQYF.

The chain uses TRBV15 and TRBJ1-2, with D perhaps matching TRBD1 (5 bases). The CDR3 loop spans 14 amino acids. Germline CDR1 is LNHNV and CDR2 is YYDKDF (reference sequence). V was cut by 0 bases and J by 4 bases, with 9 bases left in between. The CDR3 DNA reads TGTGCCACCAGCAGAGATCTGACAGTCTATGGCTACACCTTC. This translates into CATSRDLTVYGYTF. Full variable domain (remainder filled in from reference TRBV15 and TRBJ1-2): DAMVIQNPRYQVTQFGKPVTLSCSQTLNHNVMYWYQQKSSQAPKLLFHYYDKDFNNEADTPDNFQSRRPNTSFCFLDIRSPGLGDTAMYLCATSRDLTVYGYTFGSGTRLTVV.

The gene calls are TRBV5-1 and TRBJ2-7; 9 nucleotides match TRBD2. Germline CDR1 SGHRS, CDR2 YFSETQ. This CDR3 is built from 16 residues. V shed 5 bases and J 6 bases; nucleotides not matched to a gene: 15. CDR3 sequence: CASSSPSGIIMSEQYF. The CDR3 DNA reads TGCGCCAGCAGTTCACCTAGCGGGATAATAATGAGCGAGCAGTACTTC.

This clone is a singleton in its sample. The chain has TRBV27 and TRBJ2-7; 10 bases are a match to TRBD2. Germline trimming cut 5 bases from V and 6 bases from J; bases unmatched to any gene: 13. Germline loops: CDR1 MNHEY, CDR2 SMNVEV (reference sequence). CDR3 size: 16 residues. CDR3 in DNA: TGTGCCAGCAGTCCCCTGAGAGCGGGAGGGAAGCCCGAGCAGTACTTC. This codes for CASSPLRAGGKPEQYF.

This clone has more than one count but fewer than ten. The V and J genes are TRBV27 and TRBJ1-1; a possible D gene is TRBD1 (5 bases). Germline V CDR1 and CDR2: MNHEY, SMNVEV (reference sequence). V lost 6 bases to trimming and J lost 4 bases, with 18 bases between them. This CDR3 has 15 amino acids. CDR3 residues: CASSSFRGFPTEAFF. The CDR3 DNA sequence: TGTGCCAGCAGCTCTTTCCGGGGGTTTCCCACTGAAGCTTTCTTT.

This chain joins TRBV7-2 and TRBJ2-1; D is undetermined. The CDR3 covers 15 residues. Germline CDR1 reads SGHTA; CDR2 reads FQGNSA. With 6 bases removed from V and 0 bases from J, the gap between germline ends came to 12 bases. CDR3 protein: CASRSYLSSYNEQFF. CDR3 sequence (DNA): TGTGCCAGCAGATCCTACTTGAGCTCCTACAATGAGCAGTTCTTC.

The gene calls are TRBV2 and TRBJ2-2; D is unresolved. CDR1 and CDR2 (germline): SNHLY, FYNNEI. The CDR3 has 15 residues. Trimming removed 6 bases at V and 4 bases at J, with 15 bases between. The CDR3 DNA sequence: TGTGCCAGCAGCCGAGACACCCCGGGCACCGGGGAGCTGTTTTTT. Protein: CASSRDTPGTGELFF. The variable domain in full, completed from reference TRBV2 and TRBJ2-2, reads EPEVTQTPSHQVTQMGQEVILRCVPISNHLYFYWYRQILGQKVEFLVSFYNNEISEKSEIFDDQFSVERPDGSNFTLKIRSTKLEDSAMYFCASSRDTPGTGELFFGEGSRLTVL.

V is TRBV9 and J is TRBJ1-6, with D uncertain. The CDR3 is made up of 12 amino acids. CDR1 is SGDLS, CDR2 YYNGEE, per germline. Trimming took 4 bases from V and 6 from J, leaving 5 bases between them. This chain's CDR3 is CASSKINSPLHF. The CDR3 region has the DNA TGTGCCAGCAGCAAAATTAATTCACCCCTCCACTTT.

This sequence joins TRBV6-6 and TRBJ1-2; tentative D call: TRBD1 (6 bases). Trimming took off 5 bases at V and 4 bases at J, with 14 bases between the two ends. The length of the CDR3 is 14 residues. Germline V gene lookup returns CDR1 MNHNY and CDR2 SVGAGI (reference sequence). CDR3 coding DNA: TGTGCCAGCAGTCGGGACACTGGGCCCTATGGCTACACCTTC. Amino acid sequence: CASSRDTGPYGYTF.

This rearrangement joins TRBV7-9 to TRBJ1-2, with 10 bases that match TRBD1. Trimming at V came to 5 bases and at J to 8 bases, leaving 11 bases not matched to a gene. The V gene's germline CDR1 is SEHNR and CDR2 FQNEAQ (reference sequence). This CDR3 contains 15 residues. The CDR3: CASSHFMDRGEGYTF. The CDR3, as DNA: TGTGCCAGCAGCCATTTTATGGACAGGGGGGAAGGCTACACCTTC.

The rearrangement links TRBV10-3 to TRBJ2-1; 8 bases are shared with TRBD1. The CDR3 sequence is 14 residues long. V was clipped by 3 bases and J by 7 bases; unmatched bases: 5. CDR1 and CDR2 (germline): ENHRY, SYGVKD. The CDR3 nucleotides are TGTGCCATCAGTGAAGATAGACAGGGGAATGAGCAGTTCTTC. Translated, it gives CAISEDRQGNEQFF.

The chain recombines TRBV7-2 with TRBJ1-2; D gene uncertain. CDR3 length: 13 amino acids. Trimming removed 5 bases from V and 6 bases from J, with 13 bases in between. Germline V gives CDR1 SGHTA, CDR2 FQGNSA. CDR3 region: CASSPERQNGYTF. CDR3 DNA sequence: TGTGCCAGCAGCCCCGAACGGCAGAATGGCTACACCTTC. The whole variable domain, remainder taken from reference TRBV7-2 and TRBJ1-2, is GAGVSQSPSNKVTEKGKDVELRCDPISGHTALYWYRQSLGQGLEFLIYFQGNSAPDKSGLPSDRFSAERTGGSVSTLTIQRTQQEDSAVYLCASSPERQNGYTFGSGTRLTVV.

The chain recombines TRBV11-2 with TRBJ1-1; D is ambiguous. CDR1 is SGHAT and CDR2 is FQNNGV in the germline V gene. Trimming stripped 4 bases from V and 0 bases from J, with 9 bases between. CDR3 size: 14 residues. The CDR3 reads CASSSRIMNTEAFF. CDR3 DNA: TGTGCCAGCAGCTCTCGGATAATGAACACTGAAGCTTTCTTT.

This chain connects TRBV5-4 to TRBJ2-3; TRBD2 matches 10 bases. V was pared by 2 bases and J by 7 bases, with 4 bases of the junction left unmatched. Germline CDR1 is SGHNT and CDR2 is YYREEE (reference sequence). The CDR3 extends over 14 amino acids. CDR3 sequence reads: CASSLAGGRNTQYF. The CDR3, as DNA: TGTGCCAGCAGCTTAGCGGGAGGGAGGAATACGCAGTATTTT.

The chain recombines TRBV25-1 with TRBJ1-2; TRBD1 might be the D (5 bases). CDR1 is MGHDK, CDR2 SYGVNS, per germline. Trimming cost V 3 bases and J 8 bases, with 13 bases left between them. This CDR3 region has 13 residues. The CDR3 DNA sequence: TGTGCCAGCAGTGAGCAAGGGGCGAGGGGCTACACCTTC. This sequence encodes CASSEQGARGYTF.